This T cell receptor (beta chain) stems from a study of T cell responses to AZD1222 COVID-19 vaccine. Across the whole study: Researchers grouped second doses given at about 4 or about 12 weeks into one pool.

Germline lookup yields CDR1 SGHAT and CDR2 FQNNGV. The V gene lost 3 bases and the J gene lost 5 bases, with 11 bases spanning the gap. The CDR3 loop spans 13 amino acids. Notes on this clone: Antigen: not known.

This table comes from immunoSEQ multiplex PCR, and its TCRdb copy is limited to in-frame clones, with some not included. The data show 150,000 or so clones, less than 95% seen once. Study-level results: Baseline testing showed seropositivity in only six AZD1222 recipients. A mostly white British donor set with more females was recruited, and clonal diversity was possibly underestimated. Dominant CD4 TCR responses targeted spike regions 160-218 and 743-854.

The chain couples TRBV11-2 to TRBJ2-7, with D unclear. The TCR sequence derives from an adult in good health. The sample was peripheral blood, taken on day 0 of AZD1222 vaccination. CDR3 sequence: CASSFSSGHEQYF. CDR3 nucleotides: TGTGCCAGCAGCTTCTCCTCCGGACACGAGCAGTACTTC.